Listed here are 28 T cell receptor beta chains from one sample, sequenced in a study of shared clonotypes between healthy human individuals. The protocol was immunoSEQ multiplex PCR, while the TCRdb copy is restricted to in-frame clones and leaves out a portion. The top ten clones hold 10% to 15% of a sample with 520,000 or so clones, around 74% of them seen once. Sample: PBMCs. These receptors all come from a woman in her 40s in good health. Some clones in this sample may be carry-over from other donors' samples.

The CDR3 reads CASSLAGLGVDTQYF. In DNA form, the CDR3 reads TGCGCCAGCAGCTTGGCGGGATTAGGGGTAGATACGCAGTATTTT. This chain links TRBV5-1 with TRBJ2-3, with D perhaps being TRBD1 or TRBD2 (5 bases each). The germline gives CDR1 SGHRS, CDR2 YFSETQ. The CDR3 is 15 amino acids. Trimming left V 0 bases short and J 5 bases short, with 13 bases between.

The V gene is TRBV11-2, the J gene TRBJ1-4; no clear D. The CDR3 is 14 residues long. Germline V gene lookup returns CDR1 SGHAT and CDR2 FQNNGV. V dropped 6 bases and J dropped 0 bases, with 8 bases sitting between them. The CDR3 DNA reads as TGTGCCAGCAGGTCTGATGCAACTAATGAAAAACTGTTTTTT. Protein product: CASRSDATNEKLFF.

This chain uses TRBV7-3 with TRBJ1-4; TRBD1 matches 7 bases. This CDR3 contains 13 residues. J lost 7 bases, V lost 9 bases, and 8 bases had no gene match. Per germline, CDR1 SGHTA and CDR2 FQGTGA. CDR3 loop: CASAQGEGEKLFF. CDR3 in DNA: TGTGCCAGTGCCCAGGGGGAGGGTGAAAAACTGTTTTTT.

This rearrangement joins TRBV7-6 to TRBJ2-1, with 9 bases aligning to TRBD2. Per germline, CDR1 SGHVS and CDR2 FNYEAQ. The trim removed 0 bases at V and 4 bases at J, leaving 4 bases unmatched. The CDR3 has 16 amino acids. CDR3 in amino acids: CASSLAFSGGYNEQFF. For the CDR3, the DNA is TGTGCCAGCAGCTTAGCCTTCAGCGGGGGGTACAATGAGCAGTTCTTC.

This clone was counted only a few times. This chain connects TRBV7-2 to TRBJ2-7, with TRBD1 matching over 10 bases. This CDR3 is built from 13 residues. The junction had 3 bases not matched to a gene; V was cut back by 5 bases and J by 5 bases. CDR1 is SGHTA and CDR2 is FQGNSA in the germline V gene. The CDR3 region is CASSRTGGNEQYF. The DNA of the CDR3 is TGTGCCAGCAGCAGGACAGGGGGAAACGAGCAGTACTTC.

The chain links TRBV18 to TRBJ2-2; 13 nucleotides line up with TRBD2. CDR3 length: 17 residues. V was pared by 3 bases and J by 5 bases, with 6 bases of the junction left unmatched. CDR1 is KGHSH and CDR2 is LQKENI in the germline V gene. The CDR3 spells CASSPRTSGSFTGELFF. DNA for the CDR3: TGTGCCAGCTCACCGAGGACTAGCGGGAGTTTTACCGGGGAGCTGTTTTTT.

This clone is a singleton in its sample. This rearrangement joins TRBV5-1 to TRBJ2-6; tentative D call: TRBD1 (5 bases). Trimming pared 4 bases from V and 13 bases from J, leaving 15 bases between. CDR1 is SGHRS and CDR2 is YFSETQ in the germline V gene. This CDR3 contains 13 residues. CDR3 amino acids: CASSLDPDSVLTF. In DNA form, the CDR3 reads TGCGCCAGCAGCCTCGACCCAGACAGTGTCCTGACTTTC.

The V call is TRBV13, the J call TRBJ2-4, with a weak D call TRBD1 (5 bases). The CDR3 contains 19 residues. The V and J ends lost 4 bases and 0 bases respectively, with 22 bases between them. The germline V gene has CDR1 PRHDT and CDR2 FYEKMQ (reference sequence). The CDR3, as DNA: TGTGCCAGCAGCTCCCTAGGAGCGACAGCTGATTTAGCCAAAAACATTCAGTACTTC. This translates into CASSSLGATADLAKNIQYF.

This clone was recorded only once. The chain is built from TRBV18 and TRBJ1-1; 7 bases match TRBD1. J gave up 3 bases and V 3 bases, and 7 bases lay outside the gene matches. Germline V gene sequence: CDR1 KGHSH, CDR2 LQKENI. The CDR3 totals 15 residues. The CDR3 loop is CASSPRGQADTEAFF. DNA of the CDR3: TGTGCCAGCTCACCTCGCGGACAGGCCGACACTGAAGCTTTCTTT.

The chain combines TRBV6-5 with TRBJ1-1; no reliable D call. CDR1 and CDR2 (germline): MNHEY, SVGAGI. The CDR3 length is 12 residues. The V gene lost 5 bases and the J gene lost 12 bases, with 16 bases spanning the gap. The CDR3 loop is CASSRGLLETFF. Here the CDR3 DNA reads TGTGCCAGCAGTCGGGGATTGCTTGAGACTTTCTTT.

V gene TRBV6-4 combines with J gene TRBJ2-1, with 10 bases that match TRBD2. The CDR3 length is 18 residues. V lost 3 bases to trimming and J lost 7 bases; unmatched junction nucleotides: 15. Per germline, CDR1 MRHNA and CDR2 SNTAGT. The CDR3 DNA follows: TGTGCCAGCAGTGAGCGGCTAGCGGGAGTCGGTACGCGGAATGAGCAGTTCTTC. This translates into CASSERLAGVGTRNEQFF.

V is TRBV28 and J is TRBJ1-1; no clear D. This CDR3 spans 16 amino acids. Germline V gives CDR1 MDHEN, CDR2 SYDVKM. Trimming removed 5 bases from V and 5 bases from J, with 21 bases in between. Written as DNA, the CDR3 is TGTGCCAGCAGTCCAACCTCCTCGGGTCGCACGACTGAAGCTTTCTTT. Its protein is CASSPTSSGRTTEAFF. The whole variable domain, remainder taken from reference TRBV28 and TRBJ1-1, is DVKVTQSSRYLVKRTGEKVFLECVQDMDHENMFWYRQDPGLGLRLIYFSYDVKMKEKGDIPEGYSVSREKKERFSLILESASTNQTSMYLCASSPTSSGRTTEAFFGQGTRLTVV.

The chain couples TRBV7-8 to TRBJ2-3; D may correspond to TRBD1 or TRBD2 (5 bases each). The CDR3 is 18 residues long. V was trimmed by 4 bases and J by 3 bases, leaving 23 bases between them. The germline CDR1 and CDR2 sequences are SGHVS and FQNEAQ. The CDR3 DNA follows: TGTGCCAGCAGCTCCTCGGGGAGTGCGTGGGGGTATACAGATACGCAGTATTTT. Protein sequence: CASSSSGSAWGYTDTQYF.

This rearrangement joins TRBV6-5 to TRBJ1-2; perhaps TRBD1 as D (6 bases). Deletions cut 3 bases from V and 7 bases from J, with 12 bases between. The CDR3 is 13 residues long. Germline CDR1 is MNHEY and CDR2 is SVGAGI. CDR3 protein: CASSYEGGRGYTF. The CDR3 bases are TGTGCCAGCAGTTATGAGGGGGGGCGTGGCTACACCTTC.

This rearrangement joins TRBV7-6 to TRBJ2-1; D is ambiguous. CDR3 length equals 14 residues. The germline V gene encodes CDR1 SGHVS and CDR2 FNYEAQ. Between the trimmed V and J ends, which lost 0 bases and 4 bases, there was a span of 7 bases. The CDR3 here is CASSLAGRYNEQFF. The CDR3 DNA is TGTGCCAGCAGCTTAGCGGGCAGATACAATGAGCAGTTCTTC.

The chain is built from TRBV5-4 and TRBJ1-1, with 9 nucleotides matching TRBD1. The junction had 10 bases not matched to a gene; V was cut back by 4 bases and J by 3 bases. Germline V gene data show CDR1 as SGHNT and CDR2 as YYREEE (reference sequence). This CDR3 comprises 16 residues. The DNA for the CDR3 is TGTGCCAGCAGCCCCGGACAGGGGAGAGGGTACACTGAAGCTTTCTTT. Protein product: CASSPGQGRGYTEAFF.

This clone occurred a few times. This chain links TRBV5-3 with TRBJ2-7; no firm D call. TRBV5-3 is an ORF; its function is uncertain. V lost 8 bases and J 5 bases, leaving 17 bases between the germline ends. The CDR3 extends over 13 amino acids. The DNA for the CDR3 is TGTGCCAGCAGCCTCTCCTCCATCCACGAGCAGTACTTC. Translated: CASSLSSIHEQYF.

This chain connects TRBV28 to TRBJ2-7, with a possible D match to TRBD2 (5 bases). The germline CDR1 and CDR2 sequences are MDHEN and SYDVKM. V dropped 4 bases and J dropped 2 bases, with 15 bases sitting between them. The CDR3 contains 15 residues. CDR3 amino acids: CASSSPRWRAYEQYF. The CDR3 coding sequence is TGTGCCAGCAGTTCCCCCCGATGGCGGGCCTACGAGCAGTACTTC. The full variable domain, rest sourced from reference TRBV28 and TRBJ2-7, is DVKVTQSSRYLVKRTGEKVFLECVQDMDHENMFWYRQDPGLGLRLIYFSYDVKMKEKGDIPEGYSVSREKKERFSLILESASTNQTSMYLCASSSPRWRAYEQYFGPGTRLTVT.

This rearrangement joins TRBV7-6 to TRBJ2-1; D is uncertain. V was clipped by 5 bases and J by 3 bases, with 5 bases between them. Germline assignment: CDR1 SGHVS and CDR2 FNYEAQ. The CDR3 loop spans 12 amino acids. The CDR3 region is CASSLDYNEQFF. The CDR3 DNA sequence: TGTGCCAGCAGCCTAGACTACAATGAGCAGTTCTTC. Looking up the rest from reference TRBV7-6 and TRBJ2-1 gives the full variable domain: GAGVSQSPRYKVTKRGQDVALRCDPISGHVSLYWYRQALGQGPEFLTYFNYEAQQDKSGLPNDRFSAERPEGSISTLTIQRTEQRDSAMYRCASSLDYNEQFFGPGTRLTVL.

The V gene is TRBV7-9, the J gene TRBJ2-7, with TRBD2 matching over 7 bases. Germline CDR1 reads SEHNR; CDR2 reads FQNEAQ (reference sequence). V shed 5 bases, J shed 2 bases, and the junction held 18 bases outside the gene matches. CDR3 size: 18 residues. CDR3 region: CASSPRLAGGSQTYEQYF. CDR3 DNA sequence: TGTGCCAGCAGCCCCCGTTTAGCTGGCGGGAGTCAAACCTACGAGCAGTACTTC.

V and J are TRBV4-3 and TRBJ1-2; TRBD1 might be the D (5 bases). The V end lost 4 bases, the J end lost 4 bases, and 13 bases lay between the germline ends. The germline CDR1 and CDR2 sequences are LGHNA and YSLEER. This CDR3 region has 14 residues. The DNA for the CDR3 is TGCGCCAGCAGCCCGCAAAGGGGCACCTATGGCTACACCTTC. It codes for CASSPQRGTYGYTF.

This CDR3 reads CASRAMGDGNNSPLHF. The CDR3 nucleotides read TGTGCCAGCCGGGCGATGGGGGACGGGAACAATTCACCCCTCCACTTT. The V gene is TRBV4-2, the J gene TRBJ1-6; TRBD1 is a possible D gene (5 bases). The length of the CDR3 is 16 residues. V dropped 8 bases and J dropped 7 bases, with 21 bases sitting between them. Germline V gene sequence: CDR1 LGHNA, CDR2 YNFKEQ.

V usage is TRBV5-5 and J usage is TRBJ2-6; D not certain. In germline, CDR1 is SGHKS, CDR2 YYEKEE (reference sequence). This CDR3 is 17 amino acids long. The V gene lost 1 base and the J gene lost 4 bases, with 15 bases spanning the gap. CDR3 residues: CASSLFTAAGGANVLTF. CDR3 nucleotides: TGTGCCAGCAGCTTGTTTACAGCCGCTGGGGGGGCCAACGTCCTGACTTTC.

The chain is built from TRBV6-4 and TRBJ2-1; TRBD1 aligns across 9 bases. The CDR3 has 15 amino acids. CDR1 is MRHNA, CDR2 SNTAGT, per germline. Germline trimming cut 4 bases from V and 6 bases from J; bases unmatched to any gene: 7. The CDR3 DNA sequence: TGTGCCAGCAGTGTGGACAGGGGAACCTTCAATGAGCAGTTCTTC. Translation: CASSVDRGTFNEQFF.

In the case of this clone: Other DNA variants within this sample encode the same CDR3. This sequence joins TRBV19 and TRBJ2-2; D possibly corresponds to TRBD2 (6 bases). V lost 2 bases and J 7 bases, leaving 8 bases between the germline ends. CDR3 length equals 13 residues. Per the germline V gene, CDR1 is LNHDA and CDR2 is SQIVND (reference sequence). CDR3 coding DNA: TGTGCCAGTAGTATATTGGGAGGCGGGGAGCTGTTTTTT. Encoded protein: CASSILGGGELFF.

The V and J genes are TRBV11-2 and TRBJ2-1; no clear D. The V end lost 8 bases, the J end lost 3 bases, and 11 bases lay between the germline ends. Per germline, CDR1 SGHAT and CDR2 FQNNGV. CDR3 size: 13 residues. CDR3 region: CASLTRDYNEQFF. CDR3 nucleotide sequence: TGTGCCAGCCTTACACGAGACTACAATGAGCAGTTCTTC.

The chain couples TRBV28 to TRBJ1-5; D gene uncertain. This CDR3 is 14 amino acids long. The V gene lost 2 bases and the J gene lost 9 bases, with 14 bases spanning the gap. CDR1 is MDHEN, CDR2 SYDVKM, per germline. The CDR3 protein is CASSLAVATGPQHF. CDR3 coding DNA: TGTGCCAGCAGTTTAGCGGTCGCCACGGGGCCCCAGCATTTT.

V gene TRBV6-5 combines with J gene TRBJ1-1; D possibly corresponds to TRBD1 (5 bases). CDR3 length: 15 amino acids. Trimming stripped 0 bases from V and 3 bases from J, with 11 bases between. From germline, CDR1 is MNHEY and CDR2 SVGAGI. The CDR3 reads CASSYSGGSYTEAFF. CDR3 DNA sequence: TGTGCCAGCAGTTACTCTGGGGGTTCGTACACTGAAGCTTTCTTT.